These T cell receptor beta chains were read from a single sample in a study of technical replicates of blood from a few donors. Some clones are missing from TCRdb's copy, which holds only in-frame ones; the method was immunoSEQ multiplex PCR. The sample includes about 12,000 clones, about 95% of them seen just once. The specimen sequenced was PBMCs. The receptors derive from a human donor in good health. Both conserved end residues are part of each CDR3. The order of the fields is J gene, clone size, D gene, V gene, CDR3 protein, CDR3 DNA. A D gene is named only where the DNA matches it firmly. Size is omitted from some rows. Given values are once, few, many or a class for expanded clones.

TRBJ2-2 - - TRBV6-1 CASSGGAETGELFF TGTGCCAGCAGTGGCGGGGCGGAAACCGGGGAGCTGTTTTTT
TRBJ2-1 - TRBD2 TRBV29-1 CSVFPPTSLYNEQFF TGCAGCGTTTTTCCGCCGACTAGCCTATACAATGAGCAGTTCTTC
TRBJ2-1 - - TRBV14 CASSLQYLASRNEQFF TGTGCCAGCAGCCTCCAGTACCTAGCAAGTCGGAATGAGCAGTTCTTC
TRBJ2-3 - - TRBV5-1 CASSPTSVSTDTQYF TGCGCCAGCAGCCCAACCTCGGTCAGCACAGATACGCAGTATTTT
TRBJ2-1 - - TRBV5-1 CASSLEETASSYNEQFF TGCGCCAGCAGCTTGGAAGAGACAGCGAGCTCCTACAATGAGCAGTTCTTC
TRBJ2-5 - TRBD1 TRBV6-6 CASRRATGVETQYF TGTGCCAGCAGACGCGCGACAGGGGTGGAGACCCAGTACTTC
TRBJ2-5 - - TRBV30 CAWRTPGAQETQYF TGTGCCTGGAGGACACCCGGCGCCCAAGAGACCCAGTACTTC
TRBJ2-7 - - TRBV18 CASSPPAGNYEQYF TGTGCCAGCTCACCACCGGCCGGGAACTACGAGCAGTACTTC
TRBJ1-1 - - TRBV15 CATSRGAPVGTEAFF TGTGCCACCAGTAGAGGGGCTCCGGTGGGCACTGAAGCTTTCTTT
TRBJ2-7 - - TRBV6-5 CASQPGGPSSYEQYF TGTGCCAGCCAACCGGGCGGGCCTAGCTCCTACGAGCAGTACTTC
TRBJ1-2 - TRBD1 TRBV28 CASSSSAAGQGARGYTF TGTGCCAGCAGTTCCTCCGCAGCGGGACAGGGGGCGAGGGGCTACACCTTC
TRBJ2-1 once - TRBV6-6 CASRTSIYNEQFF TGTGCCAGCAGGACTAGTATCTACAATGAGCAGTTCTTC
TRBJ2-3 - TRBD2 TRBV18 CASSPNGLAGGEDTQYF TGTGCCAGCTCTCCTAATGGACTAGCGGGAGGGGAAGATACGCAGTATTTT
TRBJ1-2 - - TRBV27 CASSRGTFYGYTF TGTGCCAGCAGTCGTGGGACTTTCTATGGCTACACCTTC
TRBJ1-2 - - TRBV7-9 CASSKGSRRKVDGYTF TGTGCCAGCAGCAAGGGTAGTCGGAGGAAGGTCGATGGCTACACCTTC
TRBJ2-3 - TRBD2 TRBV28 CASRPWAGEADTQYF TGTGCCAGCAGACCTTGGGCGGGAGAAGCAGATACGCAGTATTTT
TRBJ2-3 - TRBD2 TRBV9 CASTSPGTSGSNTQYF TGTGCCAGCACCTCCCCTGGGACTAGCGGGTCCAATACGCAGTATTTT
TRBJ1-1 - TRBD1 TRBV5-1 CASSLARGLNTEAFF TGCGCCAGCAGCTTGGCCAGGGGGTTGAACACTGAAGCTTTCTTT
TRBJ1-4 - - TRBV5-4 CASSFGGPRTNEKLFF TGTGCCAGCAGCTTCGGGGGGCCTCGAACTAATGAAAAACTGTTTTTT
TRBJ2-1 - TRBD2 TRBV27 CASSDSGRAFLDEQFF TGTGCCAGCAGTGATAGCGGGAGGGCCTTTTTAGATGAGCAGTTCTTC
TRBJ2-3 - TRBD2 TRBV5-4 CASKLADNTDTQYF TGTGCCAGCAAACTAGCGGATAACACAGATACGCAGTATTTT
TRBJ2-3 - - TRBV9 CASSVAPRGTDTQYF TGTGCCAGCAGCGTAGCCCCGAGGGGCACAGATACGCAGTATTTT
TRBJ2-1 - TRBD2 TRBV7-4 CASRLQREEYNEQFF TGTGCCAGCAGGCTTCAGCGGGAAGAATACAATGAGCAGTTCTTC
TRBJ2-2 - - TRBV7-9 CASSPGAGTGELFF TGTGCCAGCAGCCCTGGGGCCGGCACCGGGGAGCTGTTTTTT